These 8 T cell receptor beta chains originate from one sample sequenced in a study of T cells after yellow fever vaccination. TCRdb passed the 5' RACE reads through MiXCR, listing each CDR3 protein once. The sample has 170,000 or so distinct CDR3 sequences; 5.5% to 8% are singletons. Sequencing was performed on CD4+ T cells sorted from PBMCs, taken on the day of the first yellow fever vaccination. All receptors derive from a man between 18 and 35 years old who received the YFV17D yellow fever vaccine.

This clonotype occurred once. The CDR3 bases are TGCGCCAGCAGCTTGAACGGCACAGATACGCAGTATTTT. Its translation is CASSLNGTDTQYF. The chain couples TRBV5-1 to TRBJ2-3, with D unclear. Deletions cut 1 base from V and 1 base from J, with 4 bases between. Germline-derived CDR1 and CDR2 are SGHRS and YFSETQ. The length of the CDR3 is 13 residues.

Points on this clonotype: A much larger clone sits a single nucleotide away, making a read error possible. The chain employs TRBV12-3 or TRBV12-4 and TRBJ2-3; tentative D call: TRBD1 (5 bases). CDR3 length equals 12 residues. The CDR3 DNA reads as TGTGCCAGCAGTTTTATCAGGGATACGCTGTATTTT. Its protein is CASSFIRDTLYF.

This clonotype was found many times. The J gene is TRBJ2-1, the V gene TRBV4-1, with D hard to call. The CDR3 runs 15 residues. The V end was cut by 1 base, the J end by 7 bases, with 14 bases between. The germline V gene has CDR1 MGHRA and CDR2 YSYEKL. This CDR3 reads CASSQGLLGTNEQFF. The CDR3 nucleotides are TGCGCCAGCAGCCAAGGGCTCCTCGGTACGAATGAGCAGTTCTTC.

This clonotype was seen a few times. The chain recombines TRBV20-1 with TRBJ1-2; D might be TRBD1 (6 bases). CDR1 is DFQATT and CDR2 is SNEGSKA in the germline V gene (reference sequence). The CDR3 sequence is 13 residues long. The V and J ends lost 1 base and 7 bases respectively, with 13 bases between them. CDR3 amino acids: CSARGQGFGGYTF. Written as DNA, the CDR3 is TGCAGTGCTAGAGGCCAGGGGTTTGGTGGCTACACCTTC.

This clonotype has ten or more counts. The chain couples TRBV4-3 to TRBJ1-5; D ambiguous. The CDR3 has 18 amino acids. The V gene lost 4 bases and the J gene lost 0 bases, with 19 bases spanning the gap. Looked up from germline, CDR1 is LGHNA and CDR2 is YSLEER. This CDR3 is CASSPGIGGPYSNQPQHF. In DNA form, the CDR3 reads TGCGCCAGCAGCCCCGGGATTGGAGGGCCGTATAGCAATCAGCCCCAGCATTTT.

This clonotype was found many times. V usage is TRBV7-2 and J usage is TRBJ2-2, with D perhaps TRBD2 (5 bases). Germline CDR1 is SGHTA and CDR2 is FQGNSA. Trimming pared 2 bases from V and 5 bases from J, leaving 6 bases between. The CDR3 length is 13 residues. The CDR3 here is CASSLRGTGELFF. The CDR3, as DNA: TGTGCCAGCAGCTTAAGAGGGACCGGGGAGCTGTTTTTT.

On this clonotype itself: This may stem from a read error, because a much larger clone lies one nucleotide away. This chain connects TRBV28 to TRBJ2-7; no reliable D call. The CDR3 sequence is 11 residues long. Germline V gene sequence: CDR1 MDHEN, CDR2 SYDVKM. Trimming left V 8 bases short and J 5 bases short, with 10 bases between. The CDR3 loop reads CASGLFDEQYF. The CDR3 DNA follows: TGTGCCAGCGGTCTTTTCGACGAGCAGTACTTC.

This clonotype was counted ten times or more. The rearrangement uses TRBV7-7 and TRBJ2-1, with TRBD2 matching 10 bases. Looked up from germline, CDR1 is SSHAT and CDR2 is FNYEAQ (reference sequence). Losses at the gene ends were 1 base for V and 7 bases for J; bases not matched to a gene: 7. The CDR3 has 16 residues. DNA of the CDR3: TGTGCCAGCAGCTTAGGGCTAGCGGGGGCCAGGAATGAGCAGTTCTTC. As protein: CASSLGLAGARNEQFF.